Shown below are 23 T cell receptor beta chains from a single sample sequenced in a study of T cell clones after liver transplantation (dated by TCRdb to the late 2010s). The library came from the immunoSEQ multiplex PCR assay. TCRdb stores this immuneACCESS table with in-frame sequences only. Part of the clones is absent; in the studies checked, under half of the shortfall reflects unresolved V genes, and no reason is known for the rest. This sample lists about 15,000 clones; 82% were detected once. The ten largest clones represent under 30% of the sample. The sample in question was CD8+ T cells from blood, obtained roughly 50 months after liver transplant. Receptors were obtained from a human patient who received a liver transplant. After a transplant, some T cells may have been passed on by the graft donor.

The chain joins TRBV28 to TRBJ2-1, with D possibly called TRBD1 or TRBD2 (5 bases each). The germline V and J ends were trimmed by 5 bases and 3 bases, with 17 bases remaining between them. Germline CDR1 and CDR2: MDHEN and SYDVKM. The CDR3 loop spans 16 amino acids. The CDR3 reads CASSRAGTEHYNEQFF. The CDR3 DNA sequence: TGTGCCAGCAGTCGTGCAGGGACGGAACACTACAATGAGCAGTTCTTC. Supplemented by reference TRBV28 and TRBJ2-1, the full variable domain reads DVKVTQSSRYLVKRTGEKVFLECVQDMDHENMFWYRQDPGLGLRLIYFSYDVKMKEKGDIPEGYSVSREKKERFSLILESASTNQTSMYLCASSRAGTEHYNEQFFGPGTRLTVL.

The V gene is TRBV6-1, the J gene TRBJ2-2; D unresolved. V was trimmed by 1 base and J by 7 bases, leaving 4 bases between them. Looked up from germline, CDR1 is MNHNS and CDR2 is SASEGT. This CDR3 comprises 12 residues. The CDR3 nucleotides are TGTGCCAGCAGTGAAGTGGGCGGGGAGCTGTTTTTT. Protein product: CASSEVGGELFF.

As concerns this clone: One junction end disagrees with the germline gene, perhaps due to a read error. The CDR3 loop is CASRLAGGHDGSGNEQFF. DNA of the CDR3: TGTGCCAGCAGATTAGCGGGAGGTCACGATGGGTCCGGCAATGAGCAGTTCTTC. V gene TRBV7-9 combines with J gene TRBJ2-1; 10 nucleotides match TRBD2. The CDR3 is 18 amino acids. Germline values: CDR1 SEHNR, CDR2 FQNEAQ (reference sequence).

Comment on this clone: One junction end disagrees with the germline gene, perhaps due to a read error. The chain employs TRBV27 and TRBJ1-1; 7 nucleotides match TRBD1. Germline V lookup: CDR1 MNHEY, CDR2 SMNVEV (reference sequence). The CDR3 covers 12 residues. CDR3 nucleotide sequence: TGTGCCAGCAGTCCCGGGACAGAGATCCCCTATTTT. Protein sequence: CASSPGTEIPYF.

V gene TRBV5-6 combines with J gene TRBJ2-3, with unresolved D. Germline values: CDR1 SGHDT, CDR2 YYEEEE. This CDR3 comprises 16 residues. V lost 4 bases and J lost 0, with 15 bases in between. Here the CDR3 DNA reads TGTGCCAGCAGCCCGGACCTCCCCCCTAGCACAGATACGCAGTATTTT. This sequence encodes CASSPDLPPSTDTQYF.

This rearrangement joins TRBV4-2 to TRBJ2-7, with 9 bases identical to TRBD2. CDR1 is LGHNA and CDR2 is YNFKEQ in the germline V gene. Trimming at V came to 4 bases and at J to 0 bases, leaving 4 bases not matched to a gene. This CDR3 is 15 amino acids long. For the CDR3, the DNA is TGTGCCAGCAGCCCGACTAGCGGTAGCTCCTACGAGCAGTACTTC. It yields the protein CASSPTSGSSYEQYF.

The chain is built from TRBV7-3 and TRBJ1-1; 7 nucleotides line up with TRBD1. From germline, CDR1 is SGHTA and CDR2 FQGTGA. V was clipped by 3 bases and J by 4 bases; unmatched bases: 5. CDR3 length equals 14 residues. CDR3 DNA: TGTGCCAGCAGCTTTACGGACAGGCCCACTGAAGCTTTCTTT. Protein product: CASSFTDRPTEAFF.

The J gene is TRBJ1-5, the V gene TRBV2; D uncertain. Germline V lookup: CDR1 SNHLY, CDR2 FYNNEI. The germline V and J ends were trimmed by 4 bases and 4 bases, with 11 bases remaining between them. CDR3 length: 14 residues. The CDR3 region is CASSGGIANQPQHF. The CDR3 DNA sequence: TGTGCCAGCAGTGGCGGGATAGCTAATCAGCCCCAGCATTTT.

J is TRBJ2-2 and V is TRBV4-2; tentative D call: TRBD2 (5 bases). V was shortened by 7 bases and J by 0 bases, with 15 bases between the two germline ends. The CDR3 spans 16 residues. Germline values: CDR1 LGHNA, CDR2 YNFKEQ. The CDR3 protein is CASTFSGNTNTGELFF. DNA of the CDR3: TGTGCCAGCACCTTCTCGGGAAACACGAACACCGGGGAGCTGTTTTTT.

This clone was detected only once. The chain's CDR3 is CASSTGLSSYEQYF. CDR3 DNA: TGTGCCAGCAGTACAGGGTTAAGCTCCTACGAGCAGTACTTC. The V call is TRBV28, the J call TRBJ2-7; weak D call: TRBD1 (6 bases). The CDR3 extends over 14 amino acids. Germline V gene sequence: CDR1 MDHEN, CDR2 SYDVKM. V lost 5 bases to trimming and J lost 0 bases, with 11 bases between them.

In the case of this clone: In the same sample, other DNA sequences code for this CDR3. DNA of the CDR3: TGTGCCAGCAGTTACTCGGCAGGATTCTACGAGCAGTACTTC. Residues: CASSYSAGFYEQYF. V is TRBV6-6 and J is TRBJ2-7, with D hard to call. The germline CDR1 and CDR2 sequences are MNHNY and SVGAGI (reference sequence). The CDR3 totals 14 residues. Trimming left V 0 bases short and J 3 bases short, with 9 bases between.

The chain joins TRBV27 to TRBJ2-2; no clear D. The CDR3 totals 14 residues. Between the trimmed V and J ends, which lost 6 bases and 0 bases, there was a span of 8 bases. Per germline, CDR1 MNHEY and CDR2 SMNVEV (reference sequence). The CDR3 region has the DNA TGTGCCAGCAGCTCGGTGGCGAACACCGGGGAGCTGTTTTTT. The encoded protein is CASSSVANTGELFF.

This clone was found once. V is TRBV6-4 and J is TRBJ2-2; no clear D gene. The CDR3 totals 13 residues. Germline V CDR1 and CDR2: MRHNA, SNTAGT. Trimming stripped 2 bases from V and 2 bases from J, with 3 bases between. CDR3 DNA sequence: TGTGCCAGCAGTGACAAAAACACCGGGGAGCTGTTTTTT. Amino acid sequence: CASSDKNTGELFF.

The chain combines TRBV27 with TRBJ2-1, with 8 bases that match TRBD2. V shed 2 bases and J 5 bases; nucleotides not matched to a gene: 11. Germline CDR1 and CDR2: MNHEY and SMNVEV (reference sequence). This CDR3 spans 17 amino acids. CDR3 sequence: CASSLTGGGLTHNEQFF. The CDR3, as DNA: TGTGCCAGCAGTTTAACGGGCGGGGGGCTAACCCACAATGAGCAGTTCTTC.

The DNA for the CDR3 is TGTGCCGGCGGGGACGACTATGGCTACACCTTC. It translates to CAGGDDYGYTF. This chain links TRBV28 with TRBJ1-2; D perhaps matches TRBD1 (5 bases). The V end was cut by 11 bases, the J end by 3 bases, with 10 bases between. CDR3 size: 11 residues. Germline V CDR1 and CDR2: MDHEN, SYDVKM.

The gene calls are TRBV7-2 and TRBJ1-1, with 9 bases aligning to TRBD1. This CDR3 has 15 residues. Trimming at V came to 2 bases and at J to 4 bases, leaving 5 bases not matched to a gene. Germline V gives CDR1 SGHTA, CDR2 FQGNSA. This chain's CDR3 is CASSLTTGGTTEAFF. The CDR3 bases are TGTGCCAGCAGCTTAACGACAGGGGGGACCACTGAAGCTTTCTTT.

This chain joins TRBV29-1 and TRBJ2-7; possibly TRBD1 for D (6 bases). The V and J ends lost 6 bases and 1 base respectively, with 19 bases between them. Germline V gene data show CDR1 as SQVTM and CDR2 as ANQGSEA. CDR3 length: 15 amino acids. The CDR3 protein is CSVLLGAVPSYEQYF. DNA for the CDR3: TGCAGCGTCCTACTGGGGGCAGTCCCTTCCTACGAGCAGTACTTC.

This clone was detected a few times. The gene calls are TRBV7-6 and TRBJ1-1; 7 positions agree with TRBD1. V lost 0 bases and J lost 3; bases outside the gene matches: 7. This CDR3 region has 16 residues. Germline V gene sequence: CDR1 SGHVS, CDR2 FNYEAQ. CDR3 DNA: TGTGCCAGCAGCTTAGCCTTAGCAGGGGGTGACACTGAAGCTTTCTTT. Residues: CASSLALAGGDTEAFF.

The chain combines TRBV7-2 with TRBJ2-1; TRBD2 matches at 9 bases. J lost 5 bases, V lost 5 bases, and 13 bases had no gene match. In germline, CDR1 is SGHTA, CDR2 FQGNSA. This CDR3 region has 17 residues. The CDR3 loop is CASSLTATSGNDNEQFF. The CDR3 nucleotides are TGTGCCAGCAGCCTAACCGCGACTAGCGGAAATGACAATGAGCAGTTCTTC.

A remark on this clone: Germline is not matched at one junction end, which may reflect a read error. The V call is TRBV7-9, the J call TRBJ2-7, with D possibly TRBD1 on 5 matching bases. Germline CDR1 SEHNR, CDR2 FQNEAQ (reference sequence). CDR3 length equals 14 residues. CDR3 loop: CASSSTAESPKSLF. DNA for the CDR3: TGTGCCAGCAGCTCGACAGCAGAGAGTCCCAAGAGTCTCTTC. The variable domain in full, with the rest retrieved from reference TRBV7-9 and TRBJ2-7, is DTGVSQNPRHKITKRGQNVTFRCDPISEHNRLYWYRQTLGQGPEFLTYFQNEAQLEKSRLLSDRFSAERPKGSFSTLEIQRTEQGDSAMYLCASSSTAESPKSLFGPGTRLTVT.

The chain has TRBV4-1 and TRBJ1-3; D unresolved. CDR3 length: 14 residues. Germline V CDR1 and CDR2: MGHRA, YSYEKL. V lost 1 base and J 3 bases, leaving 7 bases between the germline ends. CDR3: CASSQARVGNTIYF. DNA for the CDR3: TGCGCCAGCAGCCAAGCAAGGGTTGGAAACACCATATATTTT.

This clone has more than one count but fewer than ten. The genes are TRBV28 and TRBJ2-7, with 7 positions matching TRBD2. Germline loops: CDR1 MDHEN, CDR2 SYDVKM. After removal of 3 bases from V and 5 bases from J, the junction contained 13 bases not matched to a gene. The CDR3 runs to 16 residues. CDR3 sequence: CASSFSTGRKFHEQYF. DNA of the CDR3: TGTGCCAGCAGTTTCTCCACCGGGAGGAAATTCCACGAGCAGTACTTC.

A single count supports this clone. This chain joins TRBV27 and TRBJ2-2, with D unresolved. Germline V CDR1 and CDR2: MNHEY, SMNVEV (reference sequence). V dropped 4 bases and J dropped 6 bases, with 3 bases sitting between them. The CDR3 is made up of 11 amino acids. The CDR3 spells CASSSPGELFF. DNA of the CDR3: TGTGCCAGCAGTTCCCCCGGGGAGCTGTTTTTT.